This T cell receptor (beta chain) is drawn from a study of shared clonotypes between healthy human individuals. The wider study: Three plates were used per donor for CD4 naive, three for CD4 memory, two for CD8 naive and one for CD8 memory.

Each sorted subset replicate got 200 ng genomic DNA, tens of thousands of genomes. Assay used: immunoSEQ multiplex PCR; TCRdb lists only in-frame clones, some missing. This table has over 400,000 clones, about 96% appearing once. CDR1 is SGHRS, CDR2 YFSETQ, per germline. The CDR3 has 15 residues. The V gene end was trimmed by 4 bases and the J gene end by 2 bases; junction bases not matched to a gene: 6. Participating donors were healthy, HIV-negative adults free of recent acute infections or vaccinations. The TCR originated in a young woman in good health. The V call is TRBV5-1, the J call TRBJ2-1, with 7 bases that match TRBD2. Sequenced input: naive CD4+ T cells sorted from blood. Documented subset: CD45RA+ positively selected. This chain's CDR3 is CASSHGRGPYNEQFF. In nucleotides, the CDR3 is TGCGCCAGCAGCCATGGGAGGGGCCCCTACAATGAGCAGTTCTTC.